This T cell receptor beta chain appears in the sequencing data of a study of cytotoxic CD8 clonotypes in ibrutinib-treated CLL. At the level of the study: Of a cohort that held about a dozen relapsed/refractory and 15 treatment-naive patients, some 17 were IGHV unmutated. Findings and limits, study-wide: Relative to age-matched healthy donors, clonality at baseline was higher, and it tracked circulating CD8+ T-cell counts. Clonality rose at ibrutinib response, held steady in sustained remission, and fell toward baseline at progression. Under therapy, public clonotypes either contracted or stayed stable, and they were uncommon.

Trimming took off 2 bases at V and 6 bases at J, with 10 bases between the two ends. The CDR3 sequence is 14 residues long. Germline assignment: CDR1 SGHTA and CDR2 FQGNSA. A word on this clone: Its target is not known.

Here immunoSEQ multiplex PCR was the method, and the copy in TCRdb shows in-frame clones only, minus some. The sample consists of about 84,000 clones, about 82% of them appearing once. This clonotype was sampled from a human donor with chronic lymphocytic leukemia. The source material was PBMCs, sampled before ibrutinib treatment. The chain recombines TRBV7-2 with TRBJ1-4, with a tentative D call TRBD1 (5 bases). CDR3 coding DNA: TGTGCCAGCAGCTTATTATGGGGCGATGAAAAACTGTTTTTT. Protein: CASSLLWGDEKLFF.